This TCR beta chain was sequenced during a study of regulatory T cells in long-lasting Graves disease. This clonotype was recorded at least ten times. The time point: newly diagnosed GD, antithyroid drugs for less than 3 months. PBMC RNA served as the TCR library source. Germline CDR1 is SNHLY and CDR2 is FYNNEI. The CDR3 runs 11 residues. Researchers made TCR beta libraries by using iRepertoire HTBI primers and running Arm-PCR on CDR3 regions. A single record per CDR3 protein comes from TCRdb applying MiXCR to the multiplex PCR reads. The sample includes roughly 530,000 distinct CDR3 sequences, 15% to 20% seen only once; the top ten take roughly 25%. These data are also associated with another study on T cells in Graves' hyperthyroidism and ophthalmopathy. Per that paper: The study excluded patients with uncontrolled infection, other autoimmune disease, pregnancy or lactation. The model predicted ophthalmopathy a median roughly six months before onset.

The receptor comes from a woman aged 40 to 65 with Graves disease. The chain joins TRBV2 to TRBJ2-1, with unresolved D. Material: peripheral blood mononuclear cells (PBMCs), obtained at new diagnosis, from a patient treated with antithyroid drugs. In nucleotides, the CDR3 is TGTGGATCGAGCTCCTACAATGAGCAGTTCTTC. It translates to CGSSSYNEQFF.